The T cell receptor beta chain under discussion was sequenced for a study of blood T cell repertoires in COVID-19. Study in general: Sample material is recorded as cDNA or gDNA derived from T cells, B-cell-depleted T cells, or PBMCs.

Under the authors' procedure: Amplified reference gene primers provided the basis for estimating nucleated cell counts. Assay used: immunoSEQ multiplex PCR; TCRdb lists only in-frame clones, some missing. That table is the source of V, J and clone size, and D and trimming were worked out from the DNA. The data hold approximately 180,000 clones, with 75% to 95% observed a single time. The receptor's source is a man between 50 and 59 years old with acute or convalescent COVID-19. Sequencing input: peripheral blood.

CDR3 in DNA: TGTGCCAGCAGCTCCCGTGGAGGAGACCCCCTCTACAATGAGCAGTTCTTC. This codes for CASSSRGGDPLYNEQFF. The chain links TRBV7-8 to TRBJ2-1; D may be TRBD2 (5 bases). CDR3 length: 17 residues. Trimming left V 4 bases short and J 3 bases short, with 19 bases between. CDR1 is SGHVS and CDR2 is FQNEAQ in the germline V gene.